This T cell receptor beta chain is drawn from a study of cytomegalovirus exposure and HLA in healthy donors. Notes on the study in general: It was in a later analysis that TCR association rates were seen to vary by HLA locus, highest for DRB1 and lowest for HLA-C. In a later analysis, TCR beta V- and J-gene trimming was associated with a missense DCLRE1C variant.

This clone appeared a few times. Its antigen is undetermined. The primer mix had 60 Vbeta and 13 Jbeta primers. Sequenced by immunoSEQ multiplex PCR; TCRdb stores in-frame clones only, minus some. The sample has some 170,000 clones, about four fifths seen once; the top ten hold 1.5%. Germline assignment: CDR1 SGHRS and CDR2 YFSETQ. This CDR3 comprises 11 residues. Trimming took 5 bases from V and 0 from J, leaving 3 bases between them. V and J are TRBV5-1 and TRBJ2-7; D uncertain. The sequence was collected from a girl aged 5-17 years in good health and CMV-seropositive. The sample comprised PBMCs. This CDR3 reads CASRASYEQYF. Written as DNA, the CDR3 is TGCGCCAGCAGGGCCTCCTACGAGCAGTACTTC.